The 25 T cell receptor beta chains in this list originate from one sample, sequenced in a study of CD8+ T cells in alopecia areata. Sequencing templates came from extracted RNA that was reverse transcribed into cDNA. Sequencing used immunoSEQ multiplex PCR; TCRdb keeps in-frame clones, though not all of them. This table holds 150,000 to 200,000 clones, just over 65% found once. The source was CD8+ T cells sorted from blood, collected at week 0. The receptors were sampled from a human donor with alopecia areata.

Details on this clone: Other DNA variants within this sample encode the same CDR3. The V and J genes are TRBV5-1 and TRBJ2-6; the D is unclear. Trimming took 1 base from V and 4 from J, leaving 3 bases between them. The CDR3 has 13 amino acids. CDR1 and CDR2 from the germline V gene are SGHRS and YFSETQ. The CDR3 sequence: CASSLSGANVLTF. As DNA, the CDR3 is TGCGCCAGCAGCTTGTCAGGGGCCAACGTCCTGACTTTC.

The chain carries TRBV6-5 and TRBJ1-2; 8 bases agree with TRBD1. J was trimmed by 4 bases and V by 6 bases; bases with no gene match: 10. The CDR3 spans 15 residues. Per the germline V gene, CDR1 is MNHEY and CDR2 is SVGAGI. The CDR3 DNA reads TGTGCCAGCAGCTTGGACCCAGGGGGCCTCTATGGCTACACCTTC. Translation gives CASSLDPGGLYGYTF.

V gene TRBV19 combines with J gene TRBJ2-7, with D tentatively TRBD1 (6 bases). The CDR3 contains 12 residues. V dropped 10 bases and J dropped 10 bases, with 20 bases sitting between them. The germline CDR1 and CDR2 sequences are LNHDA and SQIVND (reference sequence). The CDR3 DNA sequence: TGTGCCACCTCGACCGGGACAAGGGAACAGTACTTC. Protein sequence: CATSTGTREQYF.

The V and J genes are TRBV7-2 and TRBJ2-1; D is unresolved. Germline CDR1 SGHTA, CDR2 FQGNSA. V was shortened by 1 base and J by 7 bases, with 2 bases between the two germline ends. This CDR3 has 11 amino acids. CDR3 loop: CASSLGNEQFF. Here the CDR3 DNA reads TGTGCCAGCAGCTTAGGAAATGAGCAGTTCTTC.

This clone has just a few counts. The chain employs TRBV5-8 and TRBJ1-1; a weak D match, TRBD1 (6 bases). Germline values: CDR1 SGHTS, CDR2 YDEGEE. The V end lost 4 bases, the J end lost 5 bases, and 12 bases lay between the germline ends. The CDR3 covers 13 residues. The CDR3 reads CASSPSQGTEAFF. CDR3 DNA: TGTGCCAGCAGCCCGTCACAGGGTACTGAAGCTTTCTTT.

The chain couples TRBV9 to TRBJ1-2; D not resolved. CDR1 SGDLS and CDR2 YYNGEE come from the germline V gene. V was cut by 4 bases and J by 4 bases, with 14 bases left in between. The CDR3 runs 14 residues. CDR3 DNA sequence: TGTGCCAGCAGCCCGTACGAGTCGCCCTATGGCTACACCTTC. Translated: CASSPYESPYGYTF.

This clone was seen only once. Other DNA sequences in the same sample also yield this CDR3. This rearrangement joins TRBV27 to TRBJ1-1; D is undetermined. Trimming took off 1 base at V and 1 base at J, with 4 bases between the two ends. This CDR3 contains 13 residues. Germline CDR1 reads MNHEY; CDR2 reads SMNVEV (reference sequence). The DNA of the CDR3 is TGTGCCAGCAGTTTATTAGGGAACACTGAAGCTTTCTTT. Its protein product is CASSLLGNTEAFF.

The chain recombines TRBV30 with TRBJ2-2; D gene unclear. Germline CDR1 reads GTSNPN; CDR2 reads SVGIG (reference sequence). Deletions cut 8 bases from V and 2 bases from J, with 9 bases between. The CDR3 runs 12 residues. CDR3 in DNA: TGTGCCCAACTAACTAACACCGGGGAGCTGTTTTTT. As protein: CAQLTNTGELFF.

This clone came up a few times. The chain couples TRBV5-1 to TRBJ2-2; 8 nucleotides match TRBD1. Germline trimming cut 2 bases from V and 1 base from J; bases unmatched to any gene: 1. Looked up from germline, CDR1 is SGHRS and CDR2 is YFSETQ. The CDR3 is 15 amino acids. The CDR3 nucleotides are TGCGCCAGCAGCTTCGGACAGGGGAACACCGGGGAGCTGTTTTTT. This translates into CASSFGQGNTGELFF.

The V call is TRBV27, the J call TRBJ2-4, with 8 bases fitting TRBD1. V lost 5 bases, J lost 2 bases, and 8 bases stayed unmatched. Germline values: CDR1 MNHEY, CDR2 SMNVEV (reference sequence). This CDR3 has 16 amino acids. The CDR3 sequence: CASSGGQGATKNIQYF. DNA for the CDR3: TGTGCCAGCAGTGGGGGGCAGGGGGCGACCAAAAACATTCAGTACTTC.

This clone was counted once. This chain links TRBV7-6 with TRBJ2-3; 12 bases fit TRBD2. Losses at the gene ends were 4 bases for V and 4 bases for J; bases not matched to a gene: 6. The CDR3 runs 16 residues. Germline CDR1 and CDR2: SGHVS and FNYEAQ. The CDR3 DNA follows: TGTGCCAGCAGCTCGCGACTAGCGGGGGAGCCAGATACGCAGTATTTT. The encoded protein is CASSSRLAGEPDTQYF.

V and J are TRBV28 and TRBJ2-3, with 8 positions matching TRBD1. CDR3 length equals 15 residues. The V gene end was trimmed by 4 bases and the J gene end by 0 bases; junction bases not matched to a gene: 3. Germline V gives CDR1 MDHEN, CDR2 SYDVKM. CDR3 in amino acids: CASSSGQGSTDTQYF. The CDR3 region has the DNA TGTGCCAGCAGTTCCGGACAGGGCAGCACAGATACGCAGTATTTT.

This clone was seen a handful of times. The chain employs TRBV5-1 and TRBJ2-7; D perhaps matches TRBD1 (6 bases). The CDR3 length is 14 residues. Germline V CDR1 and CDR2: SGHRS, YFSETQ. Trimming removed 5 bases at V and 1 base at J, with 13 bases between. CDR3 bases: TGCGCCAGCAGGGCGGCAGGGGCTTCCTACGAGCAGTACTTC. Translated, it gives CASRAAGASYEQYF.

J is TRBJ2-5 and V is TRBV6-6, with 7 bases fitting TRBD2. V dropped 6 bases and J dropped 5; count of bases not matched to a gene: 6. This CDR3 is 13 amino acids long. CDR1 and CDR2 (germline): MNHNY, SVGAGI (reference sequence). CDR3: CASSLREGETQYF. DNA of the CDR3: TGTGCCAGCAGCCTAAGGGAGGGGGAGACCCAGTACTTC.

The rearrangement uses TRBV7-6 and TRBJ2-5, with D perhaps TRBD2 (6 bases). Germline V gives CDR1 SGHVS, CDR2 FNYEAQ. The CDR3 loop spans 14 amino acids. V shed 7 bases and J shed 2 bases, with 14 bases lying between them. The CDR3 bases are TGTGCCAGCACCCTCGGGGCGGGGCAAGAGACCCAGTACTTC. The encoded protein is CASTLGAGQETQYF.

The chain is built from TRBV4-2 and TRBJ1-2; weak D call: TRBD1 (5 bases). The ends were cut back, 5 bases at V and 3 bases at J, with 22 bases in the middle. CDR3 length equals 17 residues. Germline V CDR1 and CDR2: LGHNA, YNFKEQ. The chain's CDR3 is CASSSAGGNTFYYGYTF. CDR3 DNA: TGTGCCAGCAGCAGCGCCGGGGGGAATACTTTTTACTATGGCTACACCTTC.

This clone was observed a handful of times. The rearrangement joins TRBV9 to TRBJ2-5; D is perhaps TRBD1 (6 bases). From germline, CDR1 is SGDLS and CDR2 YYNGEE. Trimming cost V 1 base and J 2 bases, with 12 bases left between them. CDR3 size: 15 residues. As DNA, the CDR3 is TGTGCCAGCAGCGTATTAGGGGGACCGCAAGAGACCCAGTACTTC. Amino acid sequence: CASSVLGGPQETQYF.

The V and J genes are TRBV13 and TRBJ2-7; D may correspond to TRBD1 or TRBD2 (6 bases each). CDR1 is PRHDT and CDR2 is FYEKMQ in the germline V gene (reference sequence). Deletions cut 6 bases from V and 6 bases from J, with 18 bases between. CDR3 length equals 14 residues. CDR3 sequence reads: CASSQEGVAREQYF. As DNA, the CDR3 is TGTGCCAGCAGTCAGGAGGGGGTGGCACGCGAGCAGTACTTC.

The genes are TRBV6-5 and TRBJ2-5; 9 bases line up with TRBD2. Losses at the gene ends were 5 bases for V and 1 base for J; bases not matched to a gene: 2. CDR3 length: 14 amino acids. CDR1 and CDR2 (germline): MNHEY, SVGAGI. The CDR3 is CASSRAGGQETQYF. The CDR3 bases are TGTGCCAGCAGTCGAGCGGGGGGCCAAGAGACCCAGTACTTC.

This clone was counted between two and nine times. The chain carries TRBV18 and TRBJ2-4; D is unresolved. Trimming removed 3 bases at V and 0 bases at J, with 12 bases between. This CDR3 is 16 amino acids long. Germline V gene sequence: CDR1 KGHSH, CDR2 LQKENI. This CDR3 reads CASSPNRSVAKNIQYF. The CDR3, as DNA: TGTGCCAGCTCACCGAACCGGTCGGTAGCCAAAAACATTCAGTACTTC.

The V call is TRBV6-5, the J call TRBJ2-7; 9 bases fit TRBD1. Germline lookup yields CDR1 MNHEY and CDR2 SVGAGI. The trim removed 5 bases at V and 2 bases at J, leaving 4 bases unmatched. This CDR3 contains 14 residues. The CDR3 nucleotides read TGTGCCAGCAGTACCGGGACAGGGCCCTACGAGCAGTACTTC. It is translated as CASSTGTGPYEQYF.

As for this clone: Other DNA variants within this sample encode the same CDR3. The chain carries TRBV11-2 and TRBJ2-7, with 8 bases identical to TRBD1. Germline V lookup: CDR1 SGHAT, CDR2 FQNNGV. There are 14 residues in the CDR3. J gave up 2 bases and V 5 bases, and 5 bases lay outside the gene matches. This chain's CDR3 is CASSLGQGAYEQYF. Here the CDR3 DNA reads TGTGCCAGCAGCCTCGGACAGGGTGCCTACGAGCAGTACTTC.

This rearrangement joins TRBV11-2 to TRBJ1-3; perhaps TRBD1 as D (5 bases). The V end lost 2 bases, the J end lost 3 bases, and 11 bases lay between the germline ends. The CDR3 contains 15 residues. CDR1 and CDR2 from the germline V gene are SGHAT and FQNNGV. The CDR3 region is CASSLRGADGNTIYF. In nucleotides, the CDR3 is TGTGCCAGCAGCTTACGAGGGGCGGATGGAAACACCATATATTTT.

The chain has TRBV29-1 and TRBJ2-1; D is perhaps TRBD2 (6 bases). The CDR3 has 14 amino acids. V shed 2 bases and J shed 6 bases, with 14 bases lying between them. Per germline, CDR1 SQVTM and CDR2 ANQGSEA. The CDR3 sequence: CSVERGQEGNEQFF. CDR3 nucleotide sequence: TGCAGCGTTGAACGAGGCCAGGAGGGCAATGAGCAGTTCTTC.

This rearrangement joins TRBV9 to TRBJ2-3; D uncertain. Per the germline V gene, CDR1 is SGDLS and CDR2 is YYNGEE. The CDR3 contains 15 residues. The V gene lost 0 bases and the J gene lost 1 base, with 9 bases spanning the gap. CDR3 loop: CASSVGEVGTDTQYF. CDR3 bases: TGTGCCAGCAGCGTAGGCGAAGTTGGCACAGATACGCAGTATTTT.